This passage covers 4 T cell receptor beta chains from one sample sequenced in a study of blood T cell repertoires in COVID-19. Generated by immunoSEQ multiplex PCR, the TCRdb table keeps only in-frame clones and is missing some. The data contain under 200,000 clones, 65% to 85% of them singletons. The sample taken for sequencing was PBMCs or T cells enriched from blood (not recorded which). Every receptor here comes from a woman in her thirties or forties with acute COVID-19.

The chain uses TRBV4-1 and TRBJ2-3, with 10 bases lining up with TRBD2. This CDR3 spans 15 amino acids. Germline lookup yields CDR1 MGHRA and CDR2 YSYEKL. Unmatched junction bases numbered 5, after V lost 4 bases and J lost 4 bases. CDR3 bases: TGCGCCAGCAGCCCGGCTAGCGGGAGACCAGATACGCAGTATTTT. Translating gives CASSPASGRPDTQYF.

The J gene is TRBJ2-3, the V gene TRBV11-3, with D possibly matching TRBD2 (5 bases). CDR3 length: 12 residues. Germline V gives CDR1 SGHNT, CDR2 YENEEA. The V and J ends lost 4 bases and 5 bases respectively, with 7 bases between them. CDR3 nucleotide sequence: TGTGCCAGCAGCTCACTAGGAGATACGCAGTATTTT. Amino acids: CASSSLGDTQYF.

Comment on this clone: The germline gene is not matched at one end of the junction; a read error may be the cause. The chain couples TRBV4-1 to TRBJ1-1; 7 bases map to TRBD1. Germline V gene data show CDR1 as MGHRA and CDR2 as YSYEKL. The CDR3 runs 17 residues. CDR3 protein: CASSQDQRVRGNPEAFF. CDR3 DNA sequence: TGCGCCAGCAGCCAAGACCAGCGGGTCAGGGGGAACCCTGAAGCTTTCTTT.

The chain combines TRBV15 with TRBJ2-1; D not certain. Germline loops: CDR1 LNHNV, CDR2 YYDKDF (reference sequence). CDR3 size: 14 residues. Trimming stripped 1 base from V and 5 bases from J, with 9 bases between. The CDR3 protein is CATSRGLEHNEQFF. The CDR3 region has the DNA TGTGCCACCAGCAGAGGTCTAGAACACAATGAGCAGTTCTTC.